The sample holds a few counts of the clone carrying this T cell receptor beta chain. The antigen remains undetermined. This entry is derived from a study of post-analysis software for immune sequencing data. Carried by the TCR beta cDNA libraries were unique molecular identifiers. One entry per CDR3 protein results from TCRdb running MiXCR on the PCR reads. The sample includes approximately 730,000 distinct CDR3 sequences, 30% of them seen just once. Findings and caveats of the study: Controls' normalized Chao1 diversity significantly exceeded that of multiple sclerosis patients. Relative to controls, patients had about 5 TRBV segments at higher frequency, with TRBV5-6, TRBV5-1 and TRBV20-1 among these.

The junction had 8 bases not matched to a gene; V was cut back by 5 bases and J by 9 bases. Per germline, CDR1 LGHNA and CDR2 YSLEER. The CDR3 has 15 residues. Sample: blood. The genes are TRBV4-3 and TRBJ2-1; 12 bases match TRBD2. This receptor was identified in a girl aged 10-17 years with multiple sclerosis. The CDR3 DNA sequence: TGCGCCAGCAGCACCCCTAGCGGGAGGGCGGGTGAGCAGTTCTTC. Its protein is CASSTPSGRAGEQFF.